This entry lists 5 T cell receptor beta chains sequenced from one sample in a study of blood T cell repertoires in COVID-19. Sequencing was performed with immunoSEQ multiplex PCR; in TCRdb, only in-frame clones are kept and a portion is missing. The top ten clones hold about 2.3% of a sample with roughly 300,000 clones, approximately 91% of them seen once. The sample comprised PBMCs or T cells enriched from blood (not recorded which). The receptors here all came from a woman between 35 and 50 years old with acute COVID-19.

This clone was detected only once. The V and J genes are TRBV5-6 and TRBJ1-4; D unclear. This CDR3 has 14 amino acids. The germline V and J ends were trimmed by 4 bases and 0 bases, with 7 bases remaining between them. CDR1 and CDR2 (germline): SGHDT, YYEEEE. The CDR3 DNA follows: TGTGCCAGCAGCCCAGTCGCAACTAATGAAAAACTGTTTTTT. Translating it yields CASSPVATNEKLFF.

This chain joins TRBV29-1 and TRBJ1-4; D gene ambiguous. The CDR3 consists of 12 residues. Germline CDR1 and CDR2: SQVTM and ANQGSEA. With 4 bases removed from V and 6 bases from J, the gap between germline ends came to 9 bases. CDR3 residues: CSVGGWDEKLFF. In DNA form, the CDR3 reads TGCAGCGTTGGCGGATGGGATGAAAAACTGTTTTTT.

The rearrangement links TRBV3-1 (or the pseudogene TRBV3-2) to TRBJ2-3, with 10 nucleotides matching TRBD2. V lost 1 base and J lost 4; bases outside the gene matches: 5. CDR1 LGHDT and CDR2 YNNKEL come from the germline V gene (reference sequence). CDR3 length: 16 residues. In DNA, the CDR3 is TGTGCCAGCAGCCAAGTTCCTAGCGGGAGCCCAGATACGCAGTATTTT. This translates into CASSQVPSGSPDTQYF.

The chain uses TRBV19 and TRBJ1-2; the D gene is possibly TRBD1 (6 bases). Germline V lookup: CDR1 LNHDA, CDR2 SQIVND (reference sequence). The V end lost 5 bases, the J end lost 2 bases, and 15 bases lay between the germline ends. There are 15 residues in the CDR3. CDR3 sequence (DNA): TGTGCCAGTAGTTTCCTGGGGGCAGGGAACTATGGCTACACCTTC. Translation gives CASSFLGAGNYGYTF.

The rearrangement joins TRBV7-6 to TRBJ1-1; D gene ambiguous. CDR3 length: 17 amino acids. V was cut by 1 base and J by 1 base, with 16 bases left in between. Germline assignment: CDR1 SGHVS and CDR2 FNYEAQ. The CDR3 protein is CASSLVGSLLGNTEAFF. The CDR3 DNA follows: TGTGCCAGCAGCTTAGTGGGCAGTCTCCTGGGGAACACTGAAGCTTTCTTT.